This T cell receptor beta chain is from a study of blood T cell repertoires in COVID-19 (dated by TCRdb to about 2020). Background on the whole study: Samples from collaborators originated in the United States, Italy and Spain and spanned both the acute and convalescent phases of COVID-19. The prospective study material was composed of cDNA or gDNA derived from T cells, B-cell-depleted T cells, or PBMCs. Deeply sampled blood TCRbeta repertoires from subjects exposed to, actively infected with, or recovered from COVID-19 were included in the dataset. A freely available public database, intended as a resource for researchers studying the immune response to SARS-CoV-2, is where the repertoires were released. The samples were drawn from two sources: the first 160 participants of the ongoing ImmuneRACE study, and about 1,300 subjects contributed by 6 global collaborators. Sample metadata almost always included a de-identified subject ID, COVID-19 status, age in years and sex. Where available, HLA class I and class II types were taken from metadata supplied by the sample provider and were not determined by assay-based typing. Paper-wide results and their limitations: How much clinical and demographic metadata was included differed by source and by participant, and the metadata was provided uncurated.

The collaborating institutions used their own protocols to collect whole blood in K2EDTA tubes. Collaborator samples were shipped for TCRbeta analysis as frozen whole blood, isolated PBMCs, or DNA extracted from either sample type. TCRbeta CDR3 regions were amplified from genomic DNA by means of the immunoSEQ Assay, a bias-controlled multiplex PCR. As for the authors' bioinformatics: The number of nucleated cells in each sample was estimated from the amplification of reference gene primers within the assay. To quantify the absolute abundance of each unique TCRbeta CDR3 rearrangement, sequence reads were collapsed and filtered. Productive Simpson clonality was computed per sample as the square root of Simpson's diversity index over productive rearrangements. TCRdb mirrors the immuneACCESS table, restricted to in-frame sequences. Some clones are absent from its copies; in checked studies, under half trace to an unresolved V gene, and the reason for the others is unknown. The DNA was the basis for D and trimming; V, J and clone size are from that table. In this sample the table shows fewer than 300,000 clones, about 87% of which occur a single time. The top ten clonotypes cover over 2% of the sample.

The CDR3 numbers 17 residues from cysteine through phenylalanine. Only CDR3 DNA remains: 51 bases, in frame from the first base. Relative to germline, V is missing 2 bases and J is missing 2 bases, with 7 bases of the junction outside any gene match. The germline V gene (reference sequence) specifies LGHDT as CDR1 and YNNKEL as CDR2. A word on this clone: No antigen is known for it. No base qualities exist here, and no much larger clone lies one base off it.

This TCR derives from a woman in her forties or fifties with acute or convalescent COVID-19. Sequencing used peripheral blood. The rearranged chain carries TRBV3-1 (or the pseudogene TRBV3-2) and TRBJ2-1; 9 middle bases align to TRBD1. For the CDR3, the sequence is CASSQRDRDRAYNEQFF. The DNA sequence follows: TGTGCCAGCAGCCAAAGAGACCGGGACAGGGCCTACAATGAGCAGTTCTTC.